The sequence of this T cell receptor beta chain was determined in a study of T cells in Graves' hyperthyroidism and ophthalmopathy. Broader study findings: Model output signaled ophthalmopathy a median 6.5 months ahead of onset.

The sample holds many counts of this clonotype. Its antigen is not known. Patients having uncontrolled infection, another autoimmune disease, pregnancy or lactation were not included. More than 9.5 ml fresh peripheral blood yielded the PBMCs. TCR beta CDR3 sequences were amplified from RNA transcripts. HTBI primers were the set used in a first-round RT-PCR of the TCR CDR3. TCRdb reprocessed the multiplex PCR reads via MiXCR and lists one record per CDR3 protein. The repertoire has 200,000 to 300,000 distinct CDR3 sequences, approximately 25% of them found once; the top ten carry 30% to 40%. The CDR3 spans 13 residues. Losses at the gene ends were 5 bases for V and 7 bases for J; bases not matched to a gene: 7. The germline V gene encodes CDR1 MGHDK and CDR2 SYGVNS.

This sequence originates from a woman aged 40 to 50 with Graves' ophthalmopathy. The chain couples TRBV25-1 to TRBJ1-2; 7 bases are a match to TRBD1. The sample taken for sequencing was blood. Here the CDR3 DNA reads TGTGCCAGCAGTACCCCGACAGGGATTGGCTACACCTTC. This sequence encodes CASSTPTGIGYTF.